This TCR beta chain was recovered during a study of glioma-infiltrating T cells. Notes on the study in general: Gliomas, especially low-grade, showed above-expected tissue-blood divergence; non-neoplastic patients showed below. Signature shared blood CDR3 motifs were enriched in low-divergence and depleted in high-divergence patients.

The CDR3 is 15 residues long. Germline V gene sequence: CDR1 SGHVS, CDR2 FQNEAQ. V lost 2 bases and J lost 0, with 11 bases in between. The iRepertoire nested amplicon-rescue multiplex PCR amplified TCR alpha and beta CDR3s from RNA. One-step reverse transcription and amplification started from around 100-400 ng of tissue mRNA or PBMC total RNA. MiXCR, applied by TCRdb to the multiplex PCR reads, yields one record per CDR3 protein. Seen here are more than 300,000 distinct CDR3 sequences, 41% observed once, and the top ten hold around 11%. A remark on this clonotype: Its antigen remains unknown.

The sequence was obtained from a human donor with low-grade glioma or glioblastoma, undergoing nonglioma brain surgery, or in good health (not recorded which). Input material: glioma tissue, nonneoplastic brain tissue, or PBMCs (not recorded which). The chain combines TRBV7-8 with TRBJ2-7; D call uncertain. The CDR3 loop reads CASSLLRYSSYEQYF. The CDR3 DNA reads TGTGCCAGCAGCTTACTACGTTATAGCTCCTACGAGCAGTACTTC.